This TCR beta chain was recorded in a study of CD8+ T cells in alopecia areata. Across the study: Each day, treated patients took oral tofacitinib twice, at 5 to 10 mg per dose. Broader study findings: Sequencing of scalp samples also includes resident alphabeta T cells from normal skin. How baseline CD8+ expansion relates to response remains uncertain (there was one nonresponder).

Reverse transcribed after extraction, RNA yielded cDNA as the sequencing template. Generated by immunoSEQ multiplex PCR, the TCRdb table keeps only in-frame clones and is missing some. Among some 200,000 clones listed, about 60% were seen once. Regarding treatment: oral pan-JAK inhibitor, 5-10 mg twice daily. The investigators collected lesional scalp punch biopsies and peripheral blood from alopecia areata patients. Points on this clone: Its matching antigen is unknown.

The sequence was collected from a human donor with alopecia areata. The sequences come from CD8+ T cells sorted from blood, collected at week 24, from a patient treated with tofacitinib.

The CDR3 reads CASSQRGAGYEQYF. The CDR3 DNA follows: TGTGCCAGCAGCCAAAGGGGGGCGGGATACGAGCAGTACTTC. The chain uses TRBV7-9 and TRBJ2-7; either TRBD1 or TRBD2 may fit D (6 bases each). This CDR3 region has 14 residues. Germline V gives CDR1 SEHNR, CDR2 FQNEAQ (reference sequence). V lost 5 bases to trimming and J lost 4 bases, with 15 bases between them. Supplemented by reference TRBV7-9 and TRBJ2-7, the full variable domain reads DTGVSQNPRHKITKRGQNVTFRCDPISEHNRLYWYRQTLGQGPEFLTYFQNEAQLEKSRLLSDRFSAERPKGSFSTLEIQRTEQGDSAMYLCASSQRGAGYEQYFGPGTRLTVT.